These T cell receptor beta chains were read from a single sample in a study of shared T cell receptors in the human thymus. The table came from immunoSEQ multiplex PCR; TCRdb's copy has only in-frame clones and leaves some out. Here the sample spans 550,000 to 800,000 clones, approximately 85% being singletons. The sample was also reused in another study, on human thymus T cells.

Sequencing input: thymocytes. The origin of the receptors is a girl in the first two years of life with a congenital heart defect. The CDR3 runs from the conserved cysteine through the conserved F or W. A D gene is named only where the DNA matches it firmly. Size is stated for part of the rows, as once, few or many counts, or as a class when the clone is expanded.

size: few; D: TRBD2; J: TRBJ2-1; V: TRBV28; DNA: TGTGCCAGCAGTGACCCAGTGGGAGCGGGGGCACCTAATGAGCAGTTCTTC; CDR3: CASSDPVGAGAPNEQFF
size: NA; D: TRBD1; J: TRBJ2-5; V: TRBV2; DNA: TGTGCCAGCACCCTGGGGGACAGGGCCAAAGAGACCCAGTACTTC; CDR3: CASTLGDRAKETQYF
size: NA; D: NA; J: TRBJ1-6; V: TRBV14; DNA: TGTGCCAGCAGCCAAGAATCTGAGGCGGGACCGCATTCCGGATCACCCCTCCACTTT; CDR3: CASSQESEAGPHSGSPLHF
size: NA; D: TRBD1; J: TRBJ1-2; V: TRBV4-1; DNA: TGCGCCAGCAGCCCGGACAGGGGGTTCTATGGCTACACCTTC; CDR3: CASSPDRGFYGYTF
size: NA; D: NA; J: TRBJ2-7; V: TRBV6-5; DNA: TGTGCCAGCAGTTATTTTGACAGCTACGAGCAGTACTTC; CDR3: CASSYFDSYEQYF
size: NA; D: NA; J: TRBJ1-6; V: TRBV28; DNA: TGTGCCAGCAGCTTTAGACAGGTCGGGATCCCCCTCCACTTT; CDR3: CASSFRQVGIPLHF
size: NA; D: NA; J: TRBJ2-1; V: TRBV19; DNA: TGTGCCAGTAGCTCACCGGAGGGCGACAAGTACAATGAGCAGTTCTTC; CDR3: CASSSPEGDKYNEQFF
size: NA; D: TRBD2; J: TRBJ2-1; V: TRBV4-3; DNA: TGCGCCAGCAGCCAACAATCCGGTCTACTAGCGGGGGGGCCCACTGAGCAGTTCTTC; CDR3: CASSQQSGLLAGGPTEQFF
size: NA; D: TRBD1; J: TRBJ1-4; V: TRBV7-9; DNA: TGTGCCAGCAGCCGCCCGGACAGGGCACGCGAAAAACTGTTTTTT; CDR3: CASSRPDRAREKLFF
size: NA; D: NA; J: TRBJ1-2; V: TRBV28; DNA: TGTGCCAGCACCCCAAGGGAGGCGAATGATGGCTACACCTTC; CDR3: CASTPREANDGYTF
size: NA; D: NA; J: TRBJ1-1; V: TRBV5-8; DNA: TGTGCCAGCAGCTTGTACAGGGCGAACACTGAAGCTTTCTTT; CDR3: CASSLYRANTEAFF
size: NA; D: NA; J: TRBJ1-3; V: TRBV9; DNA: TGTGCCAGCAGCGTAGAGGCGGTTGGAAACACCATATATTTT; CDR3: CASSVEAVGNTIYF
size: NA; D: TRBD1; J: TRBJ2-3; V: TRBV28; DNA: TGTGCCAGCAGTTTAGGTCTGGACAGGGGGCGGTTCACAGATACGCAGTATTTT; CDR3: CASSLGLDRGRFTDTQYF
size: NA; D: NA; J: TRBJ2-3; V: TRBV4-3; DNA: TGCGCCAGCAGCCAGGGGGGGGACAGGCGCCACACAGATACGCAGTATTTT; CDR3: CASSQGGDRRHTDTQYF
size: NA; D: NA; J: TRBJ2-1; V: TRBV5-1; DNA: TGCGCCAGCAGCTTGGCCGTACGCTCGAGCCCGTTCTTC; CDR3: CASSLAVRSSPFF
size: NA; D: NA; J: TRBJ1-1; V: TRBV29-1; DNA: TGCAGCGTTGTTCCGCAGGGATTCGTCGCTGAAGCTTTCTTT; CDR3: CSVVPQGFVAEAFF
size: NA; D: NA; J: TRBJ2-1; V: TRBV30; DNA: TGTGCCTGGAGCCACCTCGGGGGTACCTACAATGAGCAGTTCTTC; CDR3: CAWSHLGGTYNEQFF
size: NA; D: NA; J: TRBJ2-7; V: TRBV10-3; DNA: TGTGCCATCACGCAGGGGCACCCCAACTACGAGCAGTACTTC; CDR3: CAITQGHPNYEQYF
size: NA; D: NA; J: TRBJ1-6; V: TRBV7-2; DNA: TGTGCCAGCAGCTTAGTCGACAGCCAGTCGAGCTCCTATAATTCACCCCTCCACTTT; CDR3: CASSLVDSQSSSYNSPLHF
size: few; D: NA; J: TRBJ1-6; V: TRBV13; DNA: TGTGCCAGCAGCTTTACCCCTGCTCTGACAGGCGGTAATTCACCCCTCCACTTT; CDR3: CASSFTPALTGGNSPLHF
size: NA; D: TRBD2; J: TRBJ2-7; V: TRBV10-3; DNA: TGTGCCACCAAACGGGGAGGGGCCTCCTACGAGCAGTACTTC; CDR3: CATKRGGASYEQYF
size: once; D: NA; J: TRBJ2-1; V: TRBV6-5; DNA: TGTGCCAGCAGTTACTGGAGGGGTTACAATGAGCAGTTCTTC; CDR3: CASSYWRGYNEQFF
size: NA; D: TRBD1; J: TRBJ1-2; V: TRBV6-1; DNA: TGTGCCAGCAGTGAAGAGGGGGACAGGGGGCTCGGCTACACCTTC; CDR3: CASSEEGDRGLGYTF
size: NA; D: TRBD2; J: TRBJ2-5; V: TRBV5-5; DNA: TGTGCCAGCAGCTTGTCTAGCGGGGCGTTACAAGAGACCCAGTACTTC; CDR3: CASSLSSGALQETQYF
size: NA; D: TRBD1; J: TRBJ1-2; V: TRBV5-1; DNA: TGCGCCAGCAGCTTGGAGGGGACAGATTTCTATGGCTACACCTTC; CDR3: CASSLEGTDFYGYTF
size: NA; D: TRBD1; J: TRBJ2-7; V: TRBV6-4; DNA: TGTGCCAGCAGTCCCGGGACAGGGTCCTCCTACGAGCAGTACTTC; CDR3: CASSPGTGSSYEQYF
size: NA; D: TRBD2; J: TRBJ2-7; V: TRBV6-1; DNA: TGTGCCAGCAGCGAAATAGGGTATCTAGCGGCCGATTCCTACGAGCAGTACTTC; CDR3: CASSEIGYLAADSYEQYF
size: once; D: TRBD1; J: TRBJ2-1; V: TRBV6-5; DNA: TGTGCCAGCAGTTACTCTTACAGGGGGTCCTACAATGAGCAGTTCTTC; CDR3: CASSYSYRGSYNEQFF
size: NA; D: NA; J: TRBJ2-1; V: TRBV7-2; DNA: TGTGCCAGCAGCTCCCATTTAGCGGTGACCTACAATGAGCAGTTCTTC; CDR3: CASSSHLAVTYNEQFF
size: NA; D: TRBD1; J: TRBJ1-1; V: TRBV25-1; DNA: TGTGCCAGCAGTGGGACAGGCGACAGGAACACTGAAGCTTTCTTT; CDR3: CASSGTGDRNTEAFF
size: NA; D: NA; J: TRBJ1-1; V: TRBV11-3; DNA: TGTGCCAGCAGCTTAGATTTCGGGGGATCTGAAGCTTTCTTT; CDR3: CASSLDFGGSEAFF
size: NA; D: TRBD1; J: TRBJ1-2; V: TRBV5-1; DNA: TGCGCCAGCAGACAGGGGGCTGTCTATGGCTACACCTTC; CDR3: CASRQGAVYGYTF
size: NA; D: TRBD1; J: TRBJ1-5; V: TRBV4-1; DNA: TGCGCCAGCAGCCAAGAGGTGGGCAGGGGGCTTAGCAATCAGCCCCAGCATTTT; CDR3: CASSQEVGRGLSNQPQHF
size: NA; D: TRBD2; J: TRBJ2-2; V: TRBV28; DNA: TGTGCCAGCGGGGAGCGGGGGGGTACCGGGGAGCTGTTTTTT; CDR3: CASGERGGTGELFF
size: NA; D: NA; J: TRBJ2-1; V: TRBV6-5; DNA: TGTGCCAGCAGGCCGCCGACATGGGATGAGCAGTTCTTC; CDR3: CASRPPTWDEQFF
size: once; D: NA; J: TRBJ2-7; V: TRBV20-1; DNA: TGCAGTGCTTGGACTCTTTACGAGCAGTACTTC; CDR3: CSAWTLYEQYF
size: NA; D: TRBD1; J: TRBJ1-2; V: TRBV27; DNA: TGTGCCAGCAGCCGGGCCGGGGACAGGGGAAGGGGCCTCTATGGCTACACCTTC; CDR3: CASSRAGDRGRGLYGYTF
size: NA; D: NA; J: TRBJ2-4; V: TRBV5-5; DNA: TGTGCCAGCAGAGATCCGGGACTAGCCAAAAACATTCAGTACTTC; CDR3: CASRDPGLAKNIQYF
size: NA; D: NA; J: TRBJ1-6; V: TRBV6-5; DNA: TGTGCCAGCAGTTACAATTTTTTGGACACTCATTCACCCCTCCACTTT; CDR3: CASSYNFLDTHSPLHF
size: NA; D: TRBD1; J: TRBJ1-1; V: TRBV2; DNA: TGTGCCAGCCACTGGGCGACAGGGGGCATGAACACTGAAGCTTTCTTT; CDR3: CASHWATGGMNTEAFF
size: NA; D: TRBD2; J: TRBJ2-5; V: TRBV5-1; DNA: TGCGCCAGCAGCTTGATGTCTAGCGGACCGAAGTACGAGACCCAGTACTTC; CDR3: CASSLMSSGPKYETQYF
size: once; D: NA; J: TRBJ2-7; V: TRBV5-1; DNA: TGCGCCAGCAGCTCCACCCGTAGTGTCGAGCAGTACTTC; CDR3: CASSSTRSVEQYF
size: NA; D: TRBD1; J: TRBJ1-2; V: TRBV5-1; DNA: TGCGCCAGCAGCTCGAAACTACTGAAGGGACAGGGGTACTATGGCTACACCTTC; CDR3: CASSSKLLKGQGYYGYTF
size: NA; D: TRBD2; J: TRBJ2-3; V: TRBV18; DNA: TGTGCCAGCTCCGGGGGGACCTCATTAAGGACAGATACGCAGTATTTT; CDR3: CASSGGTSLRTDTQYF
size: NA; D: NA; J: TRBJ1-2; V: TRBV9; DNA: TGTGCCAGCAGCGTAGGCCACACAGGGTTGTATGACTATGGCTACACCTTC; CDR3: CASSVGHTGLYDYGYTF
size: once; D: TRBD1; J: TRBJ1-1; V: TRBV28; DNA: TGTGCCAGCAGTTTGATATGGACAGGGGAGGTGAACACTGAAGCTTTCTTT; CDR3: CASSLIWTGEVNTEAFF
size: NA; D: NA; J: TRBJ2-5; V: TRBV21-1; DNA: TGTGCCAGCAGCCTTCGACAGGGGGGTGAGACCCAGTACTTC; CDR3: CASSLRQGGETQYF
size: NA; D: TRBD1; J: TRBJ1-2; V: TRBV7-2; DNA: TGTGCCAGCAGCTTAGGACAGGGTGTATGGCGGACCTTC; CDR3: CASSLGQGVWRTF
size: NA; D: TRBD1; J: TRBJ1-2; V: TRBV25-1; DNA: TGTGCCACCAGCGGCTCAGGGGGCAGGAGCTACACCTTC; CDR3: CATSGSGGRSYTF
size: NA; D: TRBD1; J: TRBJ2-7; V: TRBV5-4; DNA: TGTGCCAGCAGCCCGGGACAGACCACCTACGAGCAGTACTTC; CDR3: CASSPGQTTYEQYF
size: NA; D: TRBD1; J: TRBJ2-1; V: TRBV11-2; DNA: TGTGCCAGCAGCTTAAAGGGGGCTTACGATGAGCAGTTCTTC; CDR3: CASSLKGAYDEQFF
size: once; D: TRBD1; J: TRBJ1-4; V: TRBV29-1; DNA: TGCGTCGGACACAGGGGAGATAATGAAAAACTGTTTTTT; CDR3: CVGHRGDNEKLFF
size: NA; D: TRBD1; J: TRBJ2-1; V: TRBV6-6; DNA: TGTGCCAGCAGTTACGAAGACAGGGTAGGTAGTGAGCAGTTCTTC; CDR3: CASSYEDRVGSEQFF
size: NA; D: NA; J: TRBJ2-1; V: TRBV5-1; DNA: TGCGCCAGCAGCCCAAAGGGGTTCTATATTCGGCCACCTCCCAACAATGAGCAGTTCTTC; CDR3: CASSPKGFYIRPPPNNEQFF